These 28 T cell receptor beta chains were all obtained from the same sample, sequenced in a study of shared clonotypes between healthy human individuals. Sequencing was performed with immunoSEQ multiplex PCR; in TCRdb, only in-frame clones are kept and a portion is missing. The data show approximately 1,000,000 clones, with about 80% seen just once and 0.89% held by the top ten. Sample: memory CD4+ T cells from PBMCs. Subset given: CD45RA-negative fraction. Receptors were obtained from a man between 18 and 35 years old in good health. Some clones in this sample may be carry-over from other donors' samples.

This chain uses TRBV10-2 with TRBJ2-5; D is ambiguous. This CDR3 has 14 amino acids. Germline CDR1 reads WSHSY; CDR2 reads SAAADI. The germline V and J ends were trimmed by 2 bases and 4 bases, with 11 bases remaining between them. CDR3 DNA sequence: TGCGCCAGCAGTGAGCCCGAGAGAGGAGAGACCCAGTACTTC. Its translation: CASSEPERGETQYF.

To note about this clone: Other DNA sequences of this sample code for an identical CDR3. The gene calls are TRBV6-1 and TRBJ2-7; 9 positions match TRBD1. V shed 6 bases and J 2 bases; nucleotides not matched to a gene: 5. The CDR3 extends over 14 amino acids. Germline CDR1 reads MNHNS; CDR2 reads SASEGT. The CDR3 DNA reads TGTGCCAGCAGGCCGGGACAGGGTACCTACGAGCAGTACTTC. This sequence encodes CASRPGQGTYEQYF.

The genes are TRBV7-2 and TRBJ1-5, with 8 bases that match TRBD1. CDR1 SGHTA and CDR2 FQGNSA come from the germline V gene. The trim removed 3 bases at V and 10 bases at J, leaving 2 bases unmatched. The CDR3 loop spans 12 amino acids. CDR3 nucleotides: TGTGCCAGCAGCTTTCAGGGGGCCCCCCAGCATTTT. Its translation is CASSFQGAPQHF.

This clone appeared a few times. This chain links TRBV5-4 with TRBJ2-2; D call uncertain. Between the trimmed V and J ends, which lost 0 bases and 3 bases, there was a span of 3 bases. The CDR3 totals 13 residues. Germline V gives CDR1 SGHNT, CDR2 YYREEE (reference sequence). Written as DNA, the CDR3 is TGTGCCAGCAGCTTGGTACACACCGGGGAGCTGTTTTTT. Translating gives CASSLVHTGELFF.

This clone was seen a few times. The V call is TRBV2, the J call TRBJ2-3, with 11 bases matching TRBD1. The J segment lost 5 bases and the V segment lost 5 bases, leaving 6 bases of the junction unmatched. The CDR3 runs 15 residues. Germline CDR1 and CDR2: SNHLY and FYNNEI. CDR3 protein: CASSKDRGPGDTQYF. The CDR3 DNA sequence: TGTGCCAGCAGTAAGGACAGGGGGCCGGGAGATACGCAGTATTTT.

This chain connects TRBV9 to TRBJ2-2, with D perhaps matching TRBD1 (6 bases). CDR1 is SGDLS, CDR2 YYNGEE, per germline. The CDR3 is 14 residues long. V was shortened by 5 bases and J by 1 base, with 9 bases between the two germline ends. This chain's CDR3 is CASSTGWNTGELFF. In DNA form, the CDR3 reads TGTGCCAGCAGTACAGGGTGGAACACCGGGGAGCTGTTTTTT.

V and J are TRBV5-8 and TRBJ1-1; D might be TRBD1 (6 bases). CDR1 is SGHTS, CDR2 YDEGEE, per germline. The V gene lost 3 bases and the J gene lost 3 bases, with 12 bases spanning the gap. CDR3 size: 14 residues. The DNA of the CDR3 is TGTGCCAGCAGCTATCACGGACAGTACACTGAAGCTTTCTTT. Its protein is CASSYHGQYTEAFF.

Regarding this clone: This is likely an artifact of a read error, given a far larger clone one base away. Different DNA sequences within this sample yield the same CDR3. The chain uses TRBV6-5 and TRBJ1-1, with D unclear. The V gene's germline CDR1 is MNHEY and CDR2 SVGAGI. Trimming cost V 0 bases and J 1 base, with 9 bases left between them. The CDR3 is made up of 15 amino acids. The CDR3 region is CASSYSRQQNTEAFF. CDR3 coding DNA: TGTGCCAGCAGTTACTCGAGGCAGCAGAACACTGAAGCTTTCTTT.

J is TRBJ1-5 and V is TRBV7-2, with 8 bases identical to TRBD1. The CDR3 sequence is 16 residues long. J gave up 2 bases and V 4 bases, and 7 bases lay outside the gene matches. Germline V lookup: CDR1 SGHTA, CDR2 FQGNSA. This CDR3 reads CASSSTGGAGNQPQHF. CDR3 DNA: TGTGCCAGCAGCTCCACAGGGGGGGCGGGCAATCAGCCCCAGCATTTT.

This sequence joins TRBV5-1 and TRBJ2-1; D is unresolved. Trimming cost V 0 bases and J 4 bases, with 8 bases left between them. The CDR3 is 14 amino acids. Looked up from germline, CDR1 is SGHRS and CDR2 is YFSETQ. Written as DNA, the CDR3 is TGCGCCAGCAGCTTGGGACAAGCTTACAATGAGCAGTTCTTC. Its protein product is CASSLGQAYNEQFF.

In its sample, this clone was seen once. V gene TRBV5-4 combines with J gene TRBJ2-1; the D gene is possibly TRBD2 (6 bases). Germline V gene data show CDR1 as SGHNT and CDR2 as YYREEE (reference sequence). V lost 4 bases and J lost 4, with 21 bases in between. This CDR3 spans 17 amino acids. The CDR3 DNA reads TGTGCCAGCAGCCCGCGCCTTGCTAGCGCTAGATACAATGAGCAGTTCTTC. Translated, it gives CASSPRLASARYNEQFF.

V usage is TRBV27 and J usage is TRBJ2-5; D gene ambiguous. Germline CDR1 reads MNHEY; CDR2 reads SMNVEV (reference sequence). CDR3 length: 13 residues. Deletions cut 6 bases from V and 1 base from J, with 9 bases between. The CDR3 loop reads CASSHRAQETQYF. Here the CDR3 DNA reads TGTGCCAGCAGCCACCGGGCCCAAGAGACCCAGTACTTC.

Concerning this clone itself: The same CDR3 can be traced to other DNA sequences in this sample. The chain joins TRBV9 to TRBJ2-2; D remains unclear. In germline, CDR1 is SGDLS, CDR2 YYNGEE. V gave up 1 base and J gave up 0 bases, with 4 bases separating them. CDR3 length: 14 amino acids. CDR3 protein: CASSVLSNTGELFF. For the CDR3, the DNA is TGTGCCAGCAGCGTACTATCGAACACCGGGGAGCTGTTTTTT.

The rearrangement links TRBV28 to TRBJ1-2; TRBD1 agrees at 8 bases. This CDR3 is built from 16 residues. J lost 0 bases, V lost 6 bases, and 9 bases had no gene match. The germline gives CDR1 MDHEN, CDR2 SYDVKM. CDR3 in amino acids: CASSPQGAGANYGYTF. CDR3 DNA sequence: TGTGCCAGCAGCCCCCAGGGGGCCGGAGCTAACTATGGCTACACCTTC.

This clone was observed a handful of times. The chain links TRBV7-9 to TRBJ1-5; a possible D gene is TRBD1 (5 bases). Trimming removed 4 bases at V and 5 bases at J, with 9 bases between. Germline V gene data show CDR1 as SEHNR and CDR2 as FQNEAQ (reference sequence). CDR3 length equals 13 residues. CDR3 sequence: CASSSGGDQPQHF. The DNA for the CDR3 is TGTGCCAGCAGCTCCGGGGGGGATCAGCCCCAGCATTTT.

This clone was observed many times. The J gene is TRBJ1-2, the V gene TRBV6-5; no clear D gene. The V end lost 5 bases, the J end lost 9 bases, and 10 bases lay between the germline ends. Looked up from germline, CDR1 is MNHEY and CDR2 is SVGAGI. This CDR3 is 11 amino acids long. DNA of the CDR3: TGTGCCAGCAGTGAAGAGGGCAGCTACACCTTC. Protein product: CASSEEGSYTF.

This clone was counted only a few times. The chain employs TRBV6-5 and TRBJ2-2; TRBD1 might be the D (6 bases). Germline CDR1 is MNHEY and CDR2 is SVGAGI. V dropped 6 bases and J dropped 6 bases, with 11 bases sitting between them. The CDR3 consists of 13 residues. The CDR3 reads CASSYRVPGELFF. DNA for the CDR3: TGTGCCAGCAGCTACAGGGTTCCCGGGGAGCTGTTTTTT.

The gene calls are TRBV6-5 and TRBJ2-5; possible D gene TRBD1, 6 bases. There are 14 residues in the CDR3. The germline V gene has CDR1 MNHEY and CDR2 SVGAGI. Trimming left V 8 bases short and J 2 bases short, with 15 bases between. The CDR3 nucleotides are TGTGCCAGCCGGCCAGGGGCCAATCAAGAGACCCAGTACTTC. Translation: CASRPGANQETQYF.

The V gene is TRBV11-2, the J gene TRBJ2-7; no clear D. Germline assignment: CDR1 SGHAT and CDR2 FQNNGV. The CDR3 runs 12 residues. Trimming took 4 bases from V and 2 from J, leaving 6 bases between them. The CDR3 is CASSYLTYEQYF. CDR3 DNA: TGTGCCAGCAGCTACTTAACCTACGAGCAGTACTTC.

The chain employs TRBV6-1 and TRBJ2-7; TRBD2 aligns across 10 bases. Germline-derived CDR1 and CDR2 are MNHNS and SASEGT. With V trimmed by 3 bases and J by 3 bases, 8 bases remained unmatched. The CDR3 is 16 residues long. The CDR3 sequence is CASSDPGLAVNYEQYF. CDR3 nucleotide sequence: TGTGCCAGCAGTGACCCCGGACTAGCGGTTAACTACGAGCAGTACTTC.

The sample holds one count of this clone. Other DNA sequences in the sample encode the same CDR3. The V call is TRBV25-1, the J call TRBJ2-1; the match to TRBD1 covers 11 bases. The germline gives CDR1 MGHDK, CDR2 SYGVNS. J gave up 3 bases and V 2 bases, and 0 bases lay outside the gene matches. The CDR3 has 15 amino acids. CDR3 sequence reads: CASSEGTGGYNEQFF. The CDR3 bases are TGTGCCAGCAGTGAAGGGACAGGGGGCTACAATGAGCAGTTCTTC.

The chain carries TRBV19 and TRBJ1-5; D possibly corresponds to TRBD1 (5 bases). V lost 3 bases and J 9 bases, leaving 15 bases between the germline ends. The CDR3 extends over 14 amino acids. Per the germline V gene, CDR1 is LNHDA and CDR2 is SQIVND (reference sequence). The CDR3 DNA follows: TGTGCCAGTAGTATTCTTGAAGGGACGGGGCCCCAGCATTTT. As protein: CASSILEGTGPQHF.

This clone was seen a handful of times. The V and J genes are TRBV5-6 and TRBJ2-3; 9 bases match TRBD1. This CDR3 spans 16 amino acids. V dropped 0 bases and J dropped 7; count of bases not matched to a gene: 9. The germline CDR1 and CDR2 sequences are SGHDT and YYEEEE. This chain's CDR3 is CASSLAIGTGLYTQYF. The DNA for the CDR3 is TGTGCCAGCAGCTTGGCCATCGGGACAGGGTTGTATACGCAGTATTTT.

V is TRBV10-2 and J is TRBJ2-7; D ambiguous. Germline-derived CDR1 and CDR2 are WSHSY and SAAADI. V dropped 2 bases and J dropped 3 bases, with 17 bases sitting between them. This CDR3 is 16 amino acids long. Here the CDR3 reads CASSEPLVGWGYEQYF. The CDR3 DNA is TGCGCCAGCAGTGAGCCGTTAGTGGGGTGGGGCTACGAGCAGTACTTC.

This CDR3 reads CASSTTWTSGRTYNEQFF. Written as DNA, the CDR3 is TGTGCCAGCAGCACCACCTGGACTAGCGGGAGAACCTACAATGAGCAGTTCTTC. This rearrangement joins TRBV11-3 to TRBJ2-1; TRBD2 aligns across 13 bases. Trimming at V came to 5 bases and at J to 2 bases, leaving 9 bases not matched to a gene. Germline CDR1 and CDR2: SGHNT and YENEEA. CDR3 size: 18 residues.

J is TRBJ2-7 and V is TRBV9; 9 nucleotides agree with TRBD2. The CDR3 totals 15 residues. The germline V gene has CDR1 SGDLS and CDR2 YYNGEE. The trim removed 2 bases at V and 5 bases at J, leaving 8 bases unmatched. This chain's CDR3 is CASSVTGTSNNEQYF. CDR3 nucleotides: TGTGCCAGCAGCGTCACCGGGACTAGCAACAACGAGCAGTACTTC.

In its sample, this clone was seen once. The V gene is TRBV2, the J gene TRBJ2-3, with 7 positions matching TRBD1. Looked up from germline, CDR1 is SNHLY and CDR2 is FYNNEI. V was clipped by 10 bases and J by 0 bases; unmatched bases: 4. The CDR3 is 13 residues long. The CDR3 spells CANQQGSTDTQYF. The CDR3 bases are TGTGCCAACCAACAGGGGAGCACAGATACGCAGTATTTT.

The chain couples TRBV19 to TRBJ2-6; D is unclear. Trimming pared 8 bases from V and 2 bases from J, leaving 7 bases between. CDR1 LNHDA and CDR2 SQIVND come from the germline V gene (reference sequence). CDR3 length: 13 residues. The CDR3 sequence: CASAITGANVLTF. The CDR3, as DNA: TGTGCCAGTGCTATAACTGGGGCCAACGTCCTGACTTTC.